Presented here are 7 T cell receptor beta chains from one specimen sequenced in a study of blood T cell repertoires in COVID-19. The method was immunoSEQ multiplex PCR; TCRdb's version includes in-frame clones alone and lacks a portion of them. The repertoire holds 130,000 to 150,000 clones, with approximately 85% as singletons. The sequenced sample was peripheral blood. All receptors derive from a woman between 55 and 75 years old with COVID-19, enrolled during active disease.

The V call is TRBV15, the J call TRBJ2-7; TRBD1 aligns across 7 bases. This CDR3 comprises 14 residues. CDR1 LNHNV and CDR2 YYDKDF come from the germline V gene (reference sequence). J was trimmed by 5 bases and V by 3 bases; bases with no gene match: 7. The CDR3 coding sequence is TGTGCCACCAGCAGGAGTACAGGGGTACACGAGCAGTACTTC. It yields the protein CATSRSTGVHEQYF.

This chain joins TRBV29-1 and TRBJ2-7; D is possibly TRBD1 (6 bases). Per germline, CDR1 SQVTM and CDR2 ANQGSEA. This CDR3 is built from 12 residues. Trimming cost V 4 bases and J 4 bases, with 11 bases left between them. The CDR3 here is CSVGHREYEQYF. CDR3 in DNA: TGCAGCGTTGGCCACAGGGAGTACGAGCAGTACTTC.

CDR3 sequence (DNA): TGTGCCATCAGTGGCCGGGACACCGAGAGTGGGTACGAGCAGTACTTC. It specifies CAISGRDTESGYEQYF. This chain uses TRBV10-3 with TRBJ2-7; maybe TRBD1 (6 bases). Germline V CDR1 and CDR2: ENHRY, SYGVKD. This CDR3 is built from 16 residues. Trimming shortened V by 4 bases and J by 4 bases, and 20 bases separated the two germline ends.

The chain couples TRBV29-1 to TRBJ1-2; D call uncertain. The germline gives CDR1 SQVTM, CDR2 ANQGSEA. V lost 0 bases and J lost 8, with 7 bases in between. The CDR3 totals 11 residues. Here the CDR3 DNA reads TGCAGCGTTGAAGAGAGAATCGGCTACACCTTC. Amino acids: CSVEERIGYTF. The full variable domain, its missing parts supplied by reference TRBV29-1 and TRBJ1-2, is SAVISQKPSRDICQRGTSLTIQCQVDSQVTMMFWYRQQPGQSLTLIATANQGSEATYESGFVIDKFPISRPNLTFSTLTVSNMSPEDSSIYLCSVEERIGYTFGSGTRLTVV.

In this sample, this clone turned up a few times. The V call is TRBV19, the J call TRBJ2-7, with TRBD1 as a possible D gene (5 bases). V shed 4 bases and J shed 1 base, with 11 bases lying between them. This CDR3 spans 14 amino acids. The germline V gene encodes CDR1 LNHDA and CDR2 SQIVND (reference sequence). CDR3 nucleotides: TGTGCCAGTAGTAGTCGGACACAATCCTACGAGCAGTACTTC. This codes for CASSSRTQSYEQYF.

The V call is TRBV25-1, the J call TRBJ1-2; 7 bases match TRBD1. Germline CDR1 reads MGHDK; CDR2 reads SYGVNS. Germline trimming cut 3 bases from V and 6 bases from J; bases unmatched to any gene: 4. This CDR3 has 13 residues. The CDR3 DNA follows: TGTGCCAGCAGTGATGAGACAGGGCATGGCTACACCTTC. Amino acid sequence: CASSDETGHGYTF.

V and J are TRBV14 and TRBJ1-2, with no clear D. The CDR3 totals 14 residues. Germline V gene sequence: CDR1 SGHDN, CDR2 FVKESK. The V gene lost 1 base and the J gene lost 3 bases, with 9 bases spanning the gap. For the CDR3, the DNA is TGTGCCAGCAGCCAAGTGCTGGGCCACTATGGCTACACCTTC. It translates to CASSQVLGHYGYTF.